The clone carrying this T cell receptor (beta chain) came up a few times. These data belong to a study of identical twins. CDR1 is DFQATT and CDR2 is SNEGSKA in the germline V gene (reference sequence). The CDR3 extends over 13 amino acids. Trimming took off 3 bases at V and 5 bases at J, with 14 bases between the two ends. In TCRdb, the 5' RACE reads were re-called with MiXCR into one record per CDR3 protein. The table includes 1,800,000 or so distinct CDR3 sequences, around 29% detected once. The sample consisted of cord blood. The receptor's source is a newborn girl in good health. The V and J genes are TRBV20-1 and TRBJ2-7, with a tentative D call TRBD2 (5 bases). This CDR3 is CSARHGSSNEQYF. The CDR3 coding sequence is TGCAGTGCTAGGCATGGGAGTAGCAACGAGCAGTACTTC.